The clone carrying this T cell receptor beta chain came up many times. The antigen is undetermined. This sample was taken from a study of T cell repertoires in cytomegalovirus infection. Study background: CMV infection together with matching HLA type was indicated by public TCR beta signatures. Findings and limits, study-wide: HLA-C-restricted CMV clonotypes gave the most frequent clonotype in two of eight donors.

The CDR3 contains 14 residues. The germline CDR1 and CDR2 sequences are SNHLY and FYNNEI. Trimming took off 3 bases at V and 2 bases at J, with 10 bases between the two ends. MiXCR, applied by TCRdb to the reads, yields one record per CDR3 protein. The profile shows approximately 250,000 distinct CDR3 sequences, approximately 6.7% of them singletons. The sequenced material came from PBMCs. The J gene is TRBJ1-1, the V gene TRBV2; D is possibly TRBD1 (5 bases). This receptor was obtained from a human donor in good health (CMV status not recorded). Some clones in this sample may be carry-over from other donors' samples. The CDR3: CASSEGGPNTEAFF. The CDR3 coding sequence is TGTGCCAGCAGTGAGGGGGGACCTAACACTGAAGCTTTCTTT. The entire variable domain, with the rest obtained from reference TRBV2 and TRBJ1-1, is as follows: EPEVTQTPSHQVTQMGQEVILRCVPISNHLYFYWYRQILGQKVEFLVSFYNNEISEKSEIFDDQFSVERPDGSNFTLKIRSTKLEDSAMYFCASSEGGPNTEAFFGQGTRLTVV.